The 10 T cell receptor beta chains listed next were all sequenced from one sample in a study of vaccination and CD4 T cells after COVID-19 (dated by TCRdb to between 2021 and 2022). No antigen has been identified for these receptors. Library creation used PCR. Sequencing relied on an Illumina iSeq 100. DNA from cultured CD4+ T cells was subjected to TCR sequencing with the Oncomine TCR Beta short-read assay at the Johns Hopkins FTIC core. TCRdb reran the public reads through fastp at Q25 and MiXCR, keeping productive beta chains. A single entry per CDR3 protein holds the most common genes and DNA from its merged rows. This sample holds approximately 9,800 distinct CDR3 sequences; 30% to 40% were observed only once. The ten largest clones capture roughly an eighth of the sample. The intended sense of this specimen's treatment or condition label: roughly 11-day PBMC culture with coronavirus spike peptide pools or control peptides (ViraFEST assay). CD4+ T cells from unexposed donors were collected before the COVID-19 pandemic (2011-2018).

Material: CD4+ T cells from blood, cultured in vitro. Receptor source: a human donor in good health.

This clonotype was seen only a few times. CDR3 sequence: CSARNSNQPQHF. The CDR3 bases are TGCAGCGCGAGAAATAGCAATCAGCCCCAGCATTTT. This sequence joins TRBV29-1 and TRBJ1-5; D remains ambiguous. Germline values: CDR1 SQVTM, CDR2 ANQGSEA. The CDR3 sequence is 12 residues long. The germline V and J ends were trimmed by 7 bases and 0 bases, with 7 bases remaining between them. Supplemented by reference TRBV29-1 and TRBJ1-5, the full variable domain reads SAVISQKPSRDICQRGTSLTIQCQVDSQVTMMFWYRQQPGQSLTLIATANQGSEATYESGFVIDKFPISRPNLTFSTLTVSNMSPEDSSIYLCSARNSNQPQHFGDGTRLSIL.

Here the CDR3 reads CASSYSSGYTEAFF. As DNA, the CDR3 is TGTGCCAGCAGTTACTCCTCCGGATACACTGAAGCTTTCTTT. The chain employs TRBV6-5 and TRBJ1-1, with D unresolved. Trimming took off 0 bases at V and 3 bases at J, with 8 bases between the two ends. The length of the CDR3 is 14 residues. CDR1 MNHEY and CDR2 SVGAGI come from the germline V gene.

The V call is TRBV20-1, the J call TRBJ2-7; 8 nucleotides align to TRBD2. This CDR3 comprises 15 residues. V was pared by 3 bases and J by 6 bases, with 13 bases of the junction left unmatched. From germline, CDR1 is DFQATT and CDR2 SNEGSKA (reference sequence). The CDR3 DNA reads TGCAGTGCTAGCCCCGCCGGGAGGGCCTTCCCCGAGCAGTACTTC. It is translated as CSASPAGRAFPEQYF.

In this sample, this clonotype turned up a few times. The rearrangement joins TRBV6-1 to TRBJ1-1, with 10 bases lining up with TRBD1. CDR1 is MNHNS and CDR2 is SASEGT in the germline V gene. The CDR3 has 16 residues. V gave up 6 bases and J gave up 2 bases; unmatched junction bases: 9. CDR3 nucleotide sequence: TGTGCCAGCAGCCCCCGACAGGGGGCAGCTAACACTGAAGCTTTCTTT. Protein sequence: CASSPRQGAANTEAFF.

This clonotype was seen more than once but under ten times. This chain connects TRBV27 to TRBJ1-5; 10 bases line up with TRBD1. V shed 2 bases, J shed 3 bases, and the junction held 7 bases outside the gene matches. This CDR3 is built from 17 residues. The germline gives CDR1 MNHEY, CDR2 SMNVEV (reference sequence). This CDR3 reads CASSLRGQGRHNQPQHF. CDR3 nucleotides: TGTGCCAGCAGTTTAAGGGGACAGGGGAGGCACAATCAGCCCCAGCATTTT.

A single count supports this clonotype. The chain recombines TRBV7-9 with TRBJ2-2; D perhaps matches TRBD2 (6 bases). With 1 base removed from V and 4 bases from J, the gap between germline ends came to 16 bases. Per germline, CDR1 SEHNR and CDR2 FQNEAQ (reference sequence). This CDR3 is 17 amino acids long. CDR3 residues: CASSLERLGGSTGELFF. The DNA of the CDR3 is TGTGCCAGCAGCTTAGAGAGACTGGGAGGTTCCACCGGGGAGCTGTTTTTT.

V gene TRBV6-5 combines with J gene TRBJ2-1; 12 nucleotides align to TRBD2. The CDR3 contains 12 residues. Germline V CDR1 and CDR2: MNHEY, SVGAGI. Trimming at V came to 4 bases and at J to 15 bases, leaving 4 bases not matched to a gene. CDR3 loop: CASSLTSGSVFF. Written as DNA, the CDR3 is TGTGCCAGCAGTTTGACTAGCGGGAGCGTGTTCTTC.

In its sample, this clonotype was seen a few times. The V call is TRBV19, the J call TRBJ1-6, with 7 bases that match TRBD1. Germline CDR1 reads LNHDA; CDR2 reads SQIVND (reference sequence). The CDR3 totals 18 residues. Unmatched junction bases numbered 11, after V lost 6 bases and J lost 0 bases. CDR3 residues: CASRQGPVLSSYNSPLHF. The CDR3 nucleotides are TGTGCCAGTAGACAGGGGCCGGTCTTGAGCTCCTATAATTCACCCCTCCACTTT.

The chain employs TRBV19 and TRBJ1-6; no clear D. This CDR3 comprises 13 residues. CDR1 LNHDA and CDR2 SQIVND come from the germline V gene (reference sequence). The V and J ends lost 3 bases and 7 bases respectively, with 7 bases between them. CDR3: CASSIGGNSPLHF. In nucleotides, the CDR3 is TGTGCCAGTAGTATTGGCGGGAATTCACCCCTCCACTTT.

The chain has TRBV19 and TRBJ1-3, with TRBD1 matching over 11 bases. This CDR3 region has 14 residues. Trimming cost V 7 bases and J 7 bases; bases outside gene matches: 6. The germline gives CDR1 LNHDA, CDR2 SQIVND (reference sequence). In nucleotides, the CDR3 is TGTGCCAGTAACAATGGACAGGGGGCCAACACCATATATTTT. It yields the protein CASNNGQGANTIYF.